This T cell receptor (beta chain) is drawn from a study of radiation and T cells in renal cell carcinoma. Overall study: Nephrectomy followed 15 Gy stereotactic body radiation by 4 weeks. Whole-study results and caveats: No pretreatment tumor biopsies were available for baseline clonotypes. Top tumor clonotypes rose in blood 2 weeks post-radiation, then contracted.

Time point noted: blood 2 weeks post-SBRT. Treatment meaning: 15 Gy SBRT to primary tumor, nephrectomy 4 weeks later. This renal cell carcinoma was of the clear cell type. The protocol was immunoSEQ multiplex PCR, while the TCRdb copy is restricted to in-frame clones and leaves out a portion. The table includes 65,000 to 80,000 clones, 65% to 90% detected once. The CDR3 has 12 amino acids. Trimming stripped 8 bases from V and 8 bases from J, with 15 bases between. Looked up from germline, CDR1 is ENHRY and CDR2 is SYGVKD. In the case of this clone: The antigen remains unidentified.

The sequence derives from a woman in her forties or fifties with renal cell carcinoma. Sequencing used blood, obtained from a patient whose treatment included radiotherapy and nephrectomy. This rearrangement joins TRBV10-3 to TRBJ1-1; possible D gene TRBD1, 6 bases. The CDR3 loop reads CAIDQGNKEAFF. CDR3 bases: TGTGCCATCGATCAGGGGAACAAAGAAGCTTTCTTT.